The source of this T cell receptor (beta chain) is a study of blood T cell repertoires in COVID-19. Study overall: The samples span acute and convalescent COVID-19 from the United States, Italy and Spain. Sample material is recorded as cDNA or gDNA derived from T cells, B-cell-depleted T cells, or PBMCs.

How the authors handled the data: The assay estimated nucleated cells by amplifying reference gene primers. Measured with immunoSEQ multiplex PCR; TCRdb has only the in-frame clones, and not every one. V and J calls and clone size are copied from that table; D and trimming were computed from the DNA. The repertoire includes 150,000 to 200,000 clones, roughly 87% of them detected once, and about 22% sits in the top ten. The CDR3 has 14 residues. From germline, CDR1 is SSHAT and CDR2 FNYEAQ (reference sequence). V was pared by 5 bases and J by 4 bases, with 12 bases between. Input material: peripheral blood. The sequence derives from a man aged 55 to 70 with active or convalescent COVID-19. The chain is built from TRBV7-7 and TRBJ2-1; the D gene is possibly TRBD1 (6 bases). The CDR3, as DNA: TGTGCCAGCAGCCCCGGGACACTTTACAATGAGCAGTTCTTC. Translated: CASSPGTLYNEQFF.